The next 13 T cell receptor beta chains were all read from a single sample in a study of T cell responses to AZD1222 COVID-19 vaccine. This table comes from immunoSEQ multiplex PCR, and its TCRdb copy is limited to in-frame clones, with some not included. The table lists roughly 62,000 clones, roughly 80% of them singletons, with more than 13% in the top ten. This sample comprised peripheral blood, obtained on day 0 of AZD1222 vaccination. These receptors were collected from an adult in good health.

This clone has just one count. This chain connects TRBV11-1 to TRBJ2-2; TRBD1 agrees at 7 bases. This CDR3 region has 16 residues. The germline V gene has CDR1 SGHAT and CDR2 FQDESV (reference sequence). After removal of 5 bases from V and 3 bases from J, the junction contained 9 bases not matched to a gene. CDR3 bases: TGTGCCAGCAGCGAGGGTACAGGGGTCCACACCGGGGAGCTGTTTTTT. Translated: CASSEGTGVHTGELFF.

The rearrangement uses TRBV6-5 and TRBJ1-6, with a possible D match to TRBD1 (6 bases). The CDR3 runs to 15 residues. CDR1 and CDR2 (germline): MNHEY, SVGAGI. V dropped 7 bases and J dropped 7 bases, with 17 bases sitting between them. This chain's CDR3 is CASTHRADGNSPLHF. DNA of the CDR3: TGTGCCAGCACCCACAGGGCCGATGGAAATTCACCCCTCCACTTT.

This clone showed up just a few times. The CDR3: CASRDRDTSSPLHF. For the CDR3, the DNA is TGTGCCAGCAGGGACCGGGACACCTCTTCACCCCTCCACTTT. This chain joins TRBV13 and TRBJ1-6; a weak D match, TRBD1 (6 bases). V lost 6 bases, J lost 9 bases, and 15 bases lay in between. Germline V gene sequence: CDR1 PRHDT, CDR2 FYEKMQ (reference sequence). The CDR3 sequence is 14 residues long.

In its sample, this clone was seen once. J is TRBJ2-7 and V is TRBV7-9, with no clear D. Germline CDR1 SEHNR, CDR2 FQNEAQ (reference sequence). Trimming took 4 bases from V and 0 from J, leaving 10 bases between them. This CDR3 has 14 residues. In DNA form, the CDR3 reads TGTGCCAGCAGCTCCGGCAGGATCTCCTACGAGCAGTACTTC. It codes for CASSSGRISYEQYF.

Points on this clone: Possible read error: a much larger clone is one base away. The same CDR3 arises from other DNA sequences in this sample as well. V and J are TRBV7-9 and TRBJ1-1; D is unresolved. This CDR3 region has 12 residues. Trimming shortened V by 3 bases and J by 3 bases, and 5 bases separated the two germline ends. The germline V gene has CDR1 SEHNR and CDR2 FQNEAQ (reference sequence). The CDR3 here is CASSFGDTEAFF. CDR3 DNA: TGTGCCAGCAGCTTCGGGGACACTGAAGCTTTCTTT.

This clone was detected only once. This chain connects TRBV27 to TRBJ2-1, with 7 bases matching TRBD2. Germline assignment: CDR1 MNHEY and CDR2 SMNVEV (reference sequence). This CDR3 contains 14 residues. V shed 10 bases, J shed 0 bases, and the junction held 6 bases outside the gene matches. The CDR3 bases are TGTGCCACCTCGTCGGGGGGCTCCTACAATGAGCAGTTCTTC. Translating it yields CATSSGGSYNEQFF.

This clone was counted only a few times. This chain joins TRBV7-2 and TRBJ1-2; D is ambiguous. This CDR3 region has 12 residues. Deletions cut 1 base from V and 7 bases from J, with 7 bases between. In germline, CDR1 is SGHTA, CDR2 FQGNSA. In DNA, the CDR3 is TGTGCCAGCAGCTTAGAATTAGGTGGCTACACCTTC. Residues: CASSLELGGYTF. Supplemented by reference TRBV7-2 and TRBJ1-2, the full variable domain reads GAGVSQSPSNKVTEKGKDVELRCDPISGHTALYWYRQSLGQGLEFLIYFQGNSAPDKSGLPSDRFSAERTGGSVSTLTIQRTQQEDSAVYLCASSLELGGYTFGSGTRLTVV.

The J gene is TRBJ2-6, the V gene TRBV6-1; tentatively, D is TRBD1 (5 bases). Trimming left V 2 bases short and J 2 bases short, with 7 bases between. The CDR3 is 15 amino acids. Germline V lookup: CDR1 MNHNS, CDR2 SASEGT. The CDR3 DNA follows: TGTGCCAGCAGTGAAACCAGGGCTGGGGCCAACGTCCTGACTTTC. Translating it yields CASSETRAGANVLTF.

Concerning this clone itself: The junction and the germline gene differ at one end; a read error may be behind it. The chain recombines TRBV19 with TRBJ1-6; the D is unclear. The germline V gene has CDR1 LNHDA and CDR2 SQIVND (reference sequence). This CDR3 comprises 12 residues. DNA of the CDR3: TGTGCCAGCAGTATTGCAGCTTCACCCCTCCACTTT. Protein sequence: CASSIAASPLHF.

V usage is TRBV6-1 and J usage is TRBJ2-5; unclear D gene. Germline V gives CDR1 MNHNS, CDR2 SASEGT. The CDR3 loop spans 13 amino acids. V lost 7 bases to trimming and J lost 2 bases, with 11 bases between them. CDR3 bases: TGTGCCAGCACCTTTAGGTATCAAGAGACCCAGTACTTC. This gives the protein CASTFRYQETQYF.

V is TRBV2 and J is TRBJ1-3; no reliable D call. CDR3 length: 14 amino acids. Germline V lookup: CDR1 SNHLY, CDR2 FYNNEI. V was clipped by 2 bases and J by 0 bases, with 5 bases between them. The CDR3, as DNA: TGTGCCAGCAGTGAACCCATCTCTGGAAACACCATATATTTT. Translated, it gives CASSEPISGNTIYF.

This chain connects TRBV5-5 to TRBJ2-1; 12 bases map to TRBD2. The ends lost 2 bases at V and 3 bases at J; junction bases unmatched: 6. CDR1 is SGHKS, CDR2 YYEKEE, per germline (reference sequence). The CDR3 is 17 residues long. The DNA for the CDR3 is TGTGCCAGCAGCTTCGCTAGCGGGGGGGCCGTCTACAATGAGCAGTTCTTC. Protein: CASSFASGGAVYNEQFF.

This CDR3 is CAWTALNSPLHF. In DNA form, the CDR3 reads TGTGCCTGGACAGCTTTGAATTCACCCCTCCACTTT. The chain joins TRBV30 to TRBJ1-6; D unclear. The CDR3 covers 12 residues. Trimming pared 4 bases from V and 7 bases from J, leaving 8 bases between. Germline CDR1 is GTSNPN and CDR2 is SVGIG (reference sequence).